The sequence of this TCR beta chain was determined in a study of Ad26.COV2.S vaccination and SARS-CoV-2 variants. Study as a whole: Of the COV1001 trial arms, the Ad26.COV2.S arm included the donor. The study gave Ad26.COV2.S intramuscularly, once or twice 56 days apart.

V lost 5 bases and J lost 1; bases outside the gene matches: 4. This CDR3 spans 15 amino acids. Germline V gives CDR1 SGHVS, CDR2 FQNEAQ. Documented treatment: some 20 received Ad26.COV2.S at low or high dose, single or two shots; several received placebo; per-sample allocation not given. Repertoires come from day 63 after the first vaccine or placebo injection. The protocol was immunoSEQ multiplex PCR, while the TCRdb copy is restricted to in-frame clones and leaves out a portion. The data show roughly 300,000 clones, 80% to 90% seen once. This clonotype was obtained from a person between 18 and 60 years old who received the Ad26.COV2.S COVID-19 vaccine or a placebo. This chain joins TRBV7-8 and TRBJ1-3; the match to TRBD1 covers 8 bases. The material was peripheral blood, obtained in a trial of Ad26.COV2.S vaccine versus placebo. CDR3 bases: TGTGCCAGCAGCCTGGACAGGGCTTCTGGAAACACCATATATTTT. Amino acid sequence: CASSLDRASGNTIYF.